The source of this TCR beta chain is a study of OX40 agonist ivuxolimab in advanced cancers. Study-level background: The mean age was roughly 60 years, ranging from about 20 to 85, with around four fifths of participants male.

Germline CDR1 and CDR2: SNHLY and FYNNEI. The CDR3 has 12 residues. Trimming removed 3 bases from V and 3 bases from J, with 6 bases in between. Assay: immunoSEQ multiplex PCR; the TCRdb copy retains only in-frame clones and omits some. The sample yields 64,000 or so clones, approximately 83% seen once. Overall study findings and caveats: In the 0.1-3.0 mg/kg groups, partial responders showed among the lowest expansion.

As regards this clone: Its antigen is unknown.

This receptor was taken from an adult with an advanced solid tumor such as melanoma, head and neck, liver or kidney cancer. The chain has TRBV2 and TRBJ2-7, with D uncertain. The source material was CD4+ or CD8+ T cells sorted from blood, sampled in a trial of the OX40 agonist ivuxolimab. The CDR3 DNA sequence: TGTGCCAGCAGTGACGTAATCTACGAGCAGTACTTC. Protein product: CASSDVIYEQYF.